These 14 T cell receptor beta chains were all obtained from the same sample, sequenced in a study of shared clonotypes between healthy human individuals. Clones were read by immunoSEQ multiplex PCR, and TCRdb kept only the in-frame ones, dropping some. Here the sample spans 2 million to 2.5 million clones, 80% to 95% being singletons. What was sequenced was naive CD4+ T cells from PBMCs. Subset denoted: CD45RA+ positively selected. The receptor source for this set is a man between 18 and 29 years old in good health. Some clones in this sample may be carry-over from other donors' samples.

This rearrangement joins TRBV7-3 to TRBJ1-1; D is undetermined. The V end lost 2 bases, the J end lost 2 bases, and 6 bases lay between the germline ends. The CDR3 sequence is 13 residues long. The germline CDR1 and CDR2 sequences are SGHTA and FQGTGA. CDR3 sequence: CASSLGYNTEAFF. DNA of the CDR3: TGTGCCAGCAGCTTAGGTTATAACACTGAAGCTTTCTTT.

This clone was counted a few times. A read error may produce the germline difference seen at one junction end. The J gene is TRBJ2-1, the V gene TRBV28; TRBD2 aligns across 10 bases. Germline V CDR1 and CDR2: MDHEN, SYDVKM. The CDR3 sequence is 12 residues long. In nucleotides, the CDR3 is TGCAAAGCGGCTAGCGGGAGCCGGGAGCAGTTCTTC. It specifies CKAASGSREQFF.

This clone was seen just once. J is TRBJ2-5 and V is TRBV10-1; 8 bases line up with TRBD1. The CDR3 is 14 residues long. In germline, CDR1 is WNHNN, CDR2 SYGVQD (reference sequence). The trim removed 6 bases at V and 3 bases at J, leaving 6 bases unmatched. As DNA, the CDR3 is TGCGCCAGCAGAGCAGGGGGCCCTGAAGAGACCCAGTACTTC. This translates into CASRAGGPEETQYF.

This clone appeared a single time. The chain couples TRBV28 to TRBJ1-6; D may be TRBD1 (6 bases). The CDR3 loop spans 13 amino acids. V lost 4 bases and J 7 bases, leaving 8 bases between the germline ends. Germline assignment: CDR1 MDHEN and CDR2 SYDVKM. The CDR3 coding sequence is TGTGCCAGCAGTTGGACAGCAAATTCACCCCTCCACTTT. It translates to CASSWTANSPLHF.

The chain has TRBV10-3 and TRBJ2-3; no clear D. The ends were cut back, 2 bases at V and 0 bases at J, with 12 bases in the middle. The germline gives CDR1 ENHRY, CDR2 SYGVKD. This CDR3 has 16 amino acids. The CDR3, as DNA: TGTGCCATCAGTGAGCCGACTGTCTCTAGCACAGATACGCAGTATTTT. This codes for CAISEPTVSSTDTQYF.

This clone was detected a few times. CDR3: CASSQGRFRNEQYF. In nucleotides, the CDR3 is TGCGCCAGCAGCCAAGGCAGGTTCAGGAACGAGCAGTACTTC. This chain links TRBV4-1 with TRBJ2-7; D is undetermined. The CDR3 is made up of 14 amino acids. The germline V and J ends were trimmed by 1 base and 5 bases, with 12 bases remaining between them. CDR1 is MGHRA and CDR2 is YSYEKL in the germline V gene.

About this clone: Other DNA sequences in this sample translate to the same CDR3. The rearrangement joins TRBV29-1 to TRBJ1-5; tentative D call: TRBD1 (5 bases). Trimming removed 6 bases at V and 1 base at J, with 7 bases between. The V gene's germline CDR1 is SQVTM and CDR2 ANQGSEA. The CDR3 length is 12 residues. Here the CDR3 reads CSVRDSNQPQHF. CDR3 bases: TGCAGCGTCCGGGACAGCAATCAGCCCCAGCATTTT. Using reference TRBV29-1 and TRBJ1-5 for the parts outside the CDR3, the full variable domain is SAVISQKPSRDICQRGTSLTIQCQVDSQVTMMFWYRQQPGQSLTLIATANQGSEATYESGFVIDKFPISRPNLTFSTLTVSNMSPEDSSIYLCSVRDSNQPQHFGDGTRLSIL.

This clone was seen once. The chain couples TRBV14 to TRBJ1-1; no definite D call. Germline CDR1 reads SGHDN; CDR2 reads FVKESK. The V end lost 2 bases, the J end lost 1 base, and 8 bases lay between the germline ends. The CDR3 totals 14 residues. The DNA for the CDR3 is TGTGCCAGCAGCCAATATCGACAGAACACTGAAGCTTTCTTT. Translation gives CASSQYRQNTEAFF. The full variable domain, completed using reference TRBV14 and TRBJ1-1, is EAGVTQFPSHSVIEKGQTVTLRCDPISGHDNLYWYRRVMGKEIKFLLHFVKESKQDESGMPNNRFLAERTGGTYSTLKVQPAELEDSGVYFCASSQYRQNTEAFFGQGTRLTVV.

The table lists this clone with a count of one. The chain is built from TRBV27 and TRBJ2-3; the D is unclear. The CDR3 consists of 14 residues. V was trimmed by 6 bases and J by 7 bases, leaving 17 bases between them. Germline CDR1 and CDR2: MNHEY and SMNVEV (reference sequence). The CDR3 DNA follows: TGTGCCAGCAGCCGCGACGAACCCCTTTATACGCAGTATTTT. As protein: CASSRDEPLYTQYF.

The J gene is TRBJ2-7, the V gene TRBV9; 8 nucleotides line up with TRBD2. This CDR3 is built from 13 residues. The J segment lost 5 bases and the V segment lost 4 bases, leaving 5 bases of the junction unmatched. Germline lookup yields CDR1 SGDLS and CDR2 YYNGEE. The CDR3 DNA sequence: TGTGCCAGCAGCCTAAGCGGGAGCCACGAGCAGTACTTC. Translated: CASSLSGSHEQYF.

The chain recombines TRBV5-1 with TRBJ2-3, with no clear D. This CDR3 comprises 11 residues. V was trimmed by 5 bases and J by 5 bases, leaving 6 bases between them. CDR1 and CDR2 (germline): SGHRS, YFSETQ. The chain's CDR3 is CASSGVDTQYF. The CDR3 bases are TGCGCCAGCAGTGGGGTAGATACGCAGTATTTT.

In this sample, this clone turned up a few times. This chain uses TRBV18 with TRBJ1-1; D is perhaps TRBD1 (5 bases). The CDR3 covers 15 residues. Trimming took 0 bases from V and 1 from J, leaving 9 bases between them. The V gene's germline CDR1 is KGHSH and CDR2 LQKENI. For the CDR3, the DNA is TGTGCCAGCTCACCACCCAATACAGGGAACACTGAAGCTTTCTTT. It is translated as CASSPPNTGNTEAFF.

The chain couples TRBV29-1 to TRBJ1-1; no reliable D call. CDR3 length: 13 amino acids. Trimming took off 6 bases at V and 0 bases at J, with 11 bases between the two ends. CDR1 and CDR2 from the germline V gene are SQVTM and ANQGSEA. The CDR3 region is CSVSQVVNTEAFF. In DNA, the CDR3 is TGCAGCGTCTCCCAGGTGGTGAACACTGAAGCTTTCTTT.

A remark on this clone: The sample contains more than one DNA sequence encoding this CDR3. The V gene is TRBV28, the J gene TRBJ1-2, with D possibly TRBD1 on 6 matching bases. The CDR3 contains 12 residues. Germline-derived CDR1 and CDR2 are MDHEN and SYDVKM. Trimming cost V 6 bases and J 4 bases, with 9 bases left between them. CDR3 sequence (DNA): TGTGCCAGCAGGGGAGGGGGCTATGGCTACACCTTC. Its translation is CASRGGGYGYTF.